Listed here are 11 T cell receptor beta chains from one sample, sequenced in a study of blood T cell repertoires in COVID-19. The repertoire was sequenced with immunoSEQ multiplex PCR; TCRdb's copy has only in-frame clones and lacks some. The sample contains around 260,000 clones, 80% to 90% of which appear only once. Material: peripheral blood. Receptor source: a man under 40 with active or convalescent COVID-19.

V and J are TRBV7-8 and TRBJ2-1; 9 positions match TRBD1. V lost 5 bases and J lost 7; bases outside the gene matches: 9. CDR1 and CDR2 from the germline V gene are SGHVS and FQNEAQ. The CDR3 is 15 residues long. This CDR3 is CASSEYRDRVNEQFF. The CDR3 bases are TGTGCCAGCAGCGAATACCGGGACAGGGTGAATGAGCAGTTCTTC.

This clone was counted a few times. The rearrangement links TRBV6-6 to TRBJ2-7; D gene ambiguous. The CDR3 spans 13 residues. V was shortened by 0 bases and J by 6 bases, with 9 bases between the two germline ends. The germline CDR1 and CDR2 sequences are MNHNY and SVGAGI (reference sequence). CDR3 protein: CASSYSTGGEQYF. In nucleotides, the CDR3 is TGTGCCAGCAGTTACTCGACTGGCGGCGAGCAGTACTTC.

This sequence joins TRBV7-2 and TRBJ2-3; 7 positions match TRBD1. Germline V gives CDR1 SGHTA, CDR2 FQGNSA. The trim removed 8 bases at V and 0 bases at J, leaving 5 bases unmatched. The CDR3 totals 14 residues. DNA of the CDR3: TGTGCCAGCGCACCGGGACAGAGCACAGATACGCAGTATTTT. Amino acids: CASAPGQSTDTQYF.

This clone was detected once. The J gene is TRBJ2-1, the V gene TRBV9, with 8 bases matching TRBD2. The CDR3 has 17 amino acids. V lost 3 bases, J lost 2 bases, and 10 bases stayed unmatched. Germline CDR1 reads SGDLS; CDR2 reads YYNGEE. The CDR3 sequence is CASSARTAGETYNEQFF. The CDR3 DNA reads TGTGCCAGCAGCGCCCGAACAGCGGGGGAGACCTACAATGAGCAGTTCTTC.

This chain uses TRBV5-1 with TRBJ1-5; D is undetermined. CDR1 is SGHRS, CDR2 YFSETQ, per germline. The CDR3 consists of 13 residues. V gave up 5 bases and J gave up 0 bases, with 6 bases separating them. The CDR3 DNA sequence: TGCGCCAGCAGACTATATAGCAATCAGCCCCAGCATTTT. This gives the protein CASRLYSNQPQHF.

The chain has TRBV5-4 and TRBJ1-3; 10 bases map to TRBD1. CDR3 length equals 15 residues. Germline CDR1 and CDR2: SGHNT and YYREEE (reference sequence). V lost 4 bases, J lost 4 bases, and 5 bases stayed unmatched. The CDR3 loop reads CASSLGTGVGNTIYF. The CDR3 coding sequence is TGTGCCAGCAGCCTGGGGACAGGGGTGGGAAACACCATATATTTT.

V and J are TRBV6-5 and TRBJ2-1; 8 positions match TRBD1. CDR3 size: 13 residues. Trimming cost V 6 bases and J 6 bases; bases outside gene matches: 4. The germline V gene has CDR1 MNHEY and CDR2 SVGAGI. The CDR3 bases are TGTGCCAGCAGGCGGACAGGGTCCAATGAGCAGTTCTTC. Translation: CASRRTGSNEQFF.

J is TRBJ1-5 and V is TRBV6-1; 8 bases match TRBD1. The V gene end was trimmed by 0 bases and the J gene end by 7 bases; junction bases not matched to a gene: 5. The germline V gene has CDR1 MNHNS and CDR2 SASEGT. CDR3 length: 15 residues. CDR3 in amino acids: CASSEASGGVQPQHF. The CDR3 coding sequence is TGTGCCAGCAGTGAAGCGTCAGGGGGCGTCCAGCCCCAGCATTTT.

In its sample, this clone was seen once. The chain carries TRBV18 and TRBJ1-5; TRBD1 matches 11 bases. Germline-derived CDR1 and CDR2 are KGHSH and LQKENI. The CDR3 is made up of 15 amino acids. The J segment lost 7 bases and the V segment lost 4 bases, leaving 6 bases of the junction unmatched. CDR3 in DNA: TGTGCCAGCTCACGGACAGGGGGCTCGGGGCAGCCCCAGCATTTT. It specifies CASSRTGGSGQPQHF.

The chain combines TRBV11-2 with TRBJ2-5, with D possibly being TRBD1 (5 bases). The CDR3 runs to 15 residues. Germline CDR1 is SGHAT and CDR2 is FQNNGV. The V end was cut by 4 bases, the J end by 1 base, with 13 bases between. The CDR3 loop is CASSSPRQSQETQYF. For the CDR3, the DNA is TGTGCCAGCAGCTCCCCCCGACAGAGCCAAGAGACCCAGTACTTC.

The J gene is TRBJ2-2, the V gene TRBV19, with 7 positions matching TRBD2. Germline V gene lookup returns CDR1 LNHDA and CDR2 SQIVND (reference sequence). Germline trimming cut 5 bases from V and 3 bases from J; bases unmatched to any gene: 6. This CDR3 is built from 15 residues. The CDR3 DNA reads TGTGCCAGTAGTTTATCGGGGGGTTACACCGGGGAGCTGTTTTTT. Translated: CASSLSGGYTGELFF.